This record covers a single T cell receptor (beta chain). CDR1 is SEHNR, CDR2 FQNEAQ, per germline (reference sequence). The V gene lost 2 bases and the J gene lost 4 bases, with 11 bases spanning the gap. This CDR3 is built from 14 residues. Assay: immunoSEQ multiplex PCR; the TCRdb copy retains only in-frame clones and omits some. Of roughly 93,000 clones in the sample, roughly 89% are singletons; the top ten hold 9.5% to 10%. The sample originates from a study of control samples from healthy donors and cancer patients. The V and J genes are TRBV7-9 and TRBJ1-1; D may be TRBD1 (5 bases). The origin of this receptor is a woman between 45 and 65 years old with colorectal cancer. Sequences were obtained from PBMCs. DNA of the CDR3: TGTGCCAGCAGCTTACAGGGCCAGAGCACTGAAGCTTTCTTT. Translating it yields CASSLQGQSTEAFF.